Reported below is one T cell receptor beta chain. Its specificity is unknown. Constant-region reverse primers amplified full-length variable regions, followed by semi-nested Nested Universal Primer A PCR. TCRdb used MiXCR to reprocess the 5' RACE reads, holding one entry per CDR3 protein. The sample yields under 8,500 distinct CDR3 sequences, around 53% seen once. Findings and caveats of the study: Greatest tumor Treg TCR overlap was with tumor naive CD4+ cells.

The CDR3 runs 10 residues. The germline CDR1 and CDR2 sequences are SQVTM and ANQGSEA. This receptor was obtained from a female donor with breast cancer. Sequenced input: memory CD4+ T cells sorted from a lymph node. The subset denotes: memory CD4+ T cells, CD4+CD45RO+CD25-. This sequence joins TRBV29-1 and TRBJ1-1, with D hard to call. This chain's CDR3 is CTAGNTEAFF. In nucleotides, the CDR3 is TGCACCGCGGGGAACACTGAAGCTTTCTTT.